A single sample is the source of the 13 T cell receptor beta chains below, sequenced in a study of blood T cell repertoires in COVID-19. Libraries were prepared by immunoSEQ multiplex PCR; TCRdb keeps only in-frame clonotypes and omits some of them. The sample carries about 150,000 clones, around 90% recorded once. Material: peripheral blood. All receptors come from a man aged 50 to 60 with acute or convalescent COVID-19.

In nucleotides, the CDR3 is TGTGCCAGCAGCCAAGCTCAGGGGCCCTATGGCTACACCTTC. Translated: CASSQAQGPYGYTF. The chain uses TRBV3-1 (or the pseudogene TRBV3-2) and TRBJ1-2; D is possibly TRBD1 (6 bases). Germline assignment: CDR1 LGHDT and CDR2 YNNKEL (reference sequence). The CDR3 covers 14 residues. V was shortened by 1 base and J by 4 bases, with 10 bases between the two germline ends.

This chain connects TRBV9 to TRBJ1-2, with no clear D. Germline CDR1 and CDR2: SGDLS and YYNGEE. The CDR3 length is 12 residues. Trimming pared 0 bases from V and 5 bases from J, leaving 5 bases between. In nucleotides, the CDR3 is TGTGCCAGCAGCGTAGGACAATATGGCTACACCTTC. It codes for CASSVGQYGYTF.

The V and J genes are TRBV24-1 and TRBJ1-4, with D possibly matching TRBD1 (6 bases). The CDR3 spans 13 residues. Germline loops: CDR1 KGHDR, CDR2 SFDVKD. V lost 4 bases and J lost 8, with 10 bases in between. The CDR3 coding sequence is TGTGCCACCAGTGACCCGGACAGAGAAAAACTGTTTTTT. Residues: CATSDPDREKLFF.

The chain joins TRBV27 to TRBJ2-2; D might be TRBD1 (6 bases). This CDR3 contains 14 residues. Between the trimmed V and J ends, which lost 3 bases and 4 bases, there was a span of 9 bases. Per germline, CDR1 MNHEY and CDR2 SMNVEV (reference sequence). DNA of the CDR3: TGTGCCAGCAGTTTCGGACAGACCACCGGGGAGCTGTTTTTT. Protein: CASSFGQTTGELFF.

The chain joins TRBV28 to TRBJ2-7; 8 bases align to TRBD2. The CDR3 is 16 amino acids. V gave up 3 bases and J gave up 0 bases; unmatched junction bases: 7. From germline, CDR1 is MDHEN and CDR2 SYDVKM. For the CDR3, the DNA is TGTGCCAGCAGTTTCCCTTTAGCGGGGACCTCCTACGAGCAGTACTTC. It is translated as CASSFPLAGTSYEQYF.

The chain combines TRBV25-1 with TRBJ1-6; 7 nucleotides agree with TRBD1. Germline CDR1 MGHDK, CDR2 SYGVNS. This CDR3 spans 16 amino acids. Trimming removed 3 bases from V and 2 bases from J; junction bases left unmatched: 4. The CDR3 spells CASSDRTGTYNSPLHF. In nucleotides, the CDR3 is TGTGCCAGCAGTGATCGGACAGGAACCTATAATTCACCCCTCCACTTT.

The chain links TRBV2 to TRBJ2-1; D unresolved. Trimming took off 7 bases at V and 8 bases at J, with 21 bases between the two ends. This CDR3 has 15 amino acids. The germline V gene encodes CDR1 SNHLY and CDR2 FYNNEI. The CDR3 nucleotides are TGTGCCAGCAAGTTCGTCCTGGGCCCCACCTATGAGCAGTTCTTC. Translating gives CASKFVLGPTYEQFF.

The rearrangement links TRBV24-1 to TRBJ1-3, with TRBD1 matching 9 bases. The ends lost 4 bases at V and 0 bases at J; junction bases unmatched: 3. This CDR3 is built from 16 residues. Germline V CDR1 and CDR2: KGHDR, SFDVKD. CDR3 nucleotides: TGTGCCACCAGTGAGGGACAGGGCCACTCTGGAAACACCATATATTTT. As protein: CATSEGQGHSGNTIYF.

With respect to this clone: Other DNA sequences of this sample code for an identical CDR3. The chain uses TRBV11-1 and TRBJ1-1, with a weak D call TRBD1 (5 bases). Trimming shortened V by 3 bases and J by 5 bases, and 13 bases separated the two germline ends. Germline V gene lookup returns CDR1 SGHAT and CDR2 FQDESV (reference sequence). This CDR3 has 14 residues. CDR3 DNA sequence: TGTGCCAGCAGCTTGGGGCGGGGAGGAACTGAAGCTTTCTTT. This sequence encodes CASSLGRGGTEAFF.

The gene calls are TRBV7-8 and TRBJ2-7; 9 bases fit TRBD1. The length of the CDR3 is 15 residues. Germline V gives CDR1 SGHVS, CDR2 FQNEAQ. Trimming took 0 bases from V and 2 from J; bases not matched to a gene: 2. The CDR3 bases are TGTGCCAGCAGCTTAGCGGGGACAGGGCCCTACGAGCAGTACTTC. Translating gives CASSLAGTGPYEQYF.

The chain couples TRBV29-1 to TRBJ2-3; 7 nucleotides match TRBD2. Trimming at V came to 6 bases and at J to 6 bases, leaving 15 bases not matched to a gene. The germline V gene has CDR1 SQVTM and CDR2 ANQGSEA. This CDR3 has 15 amino acids. The CDR3 DNA reads as TGCAGCGTCTCCCCCTTAGCGGGCCTTGACGATACGCAGTATTTT. Translation gives CSVSPLAGLDDTQYF.

V and J are TRBV19 and TRBJ1-2; 7 nucleotides align to TRBD1. The germline V gene has CDR1 LNHDA and CDR2 SQIVND (reference sequence). The CDR3 contains 14 residues. The J segment lost 7 bases and the V segment lost 4 bases, leaving 9 bases of the junction unmatched. Here the CDR3 reads CASSTHLGGGGYTF. The CDR3 coding sequence is TGTGCCAGTAGTACTCACCTAGGGGGCGGTGGCTACACCTTC.

The CDR3 spells CASSSWTGGDSGNTIYF. The CDR3 DNA is TGTGCCAGCAGCTCTTGGACAGGTGGGGACTCTGGAAACACCATATATTTT. V usage is TRBV7-2 and J usage is TRBJ1-3; 7 positions match TRBD1. Trimming at V came to 4 bases and at J to 0 bases, leaving 9 bases not matched to a gene. This CDR3 contains 17 residues. Germline CDR1 and CDR2: SGHTA and FQGNSA. Based on the CDR3 plus reference TRBV7-2 and TRBJ1-3, the full variable domain is GAGVSQSPSNKVTEKGKDVELRCDPISGHTALYWYRQSLGQGLEFLIYFQGNSAPDKSGLPSDRFSAERTGGSVSTLTIQRTQQEDSAVYLCASSSWTGGDSGNTIYFGEGSWLTVV.